This T cell receptor beta chain was captured by sequencing in a study of T cell responses to AZD1222 COVID-19 vaccine. Study conclusions and caveats: In all cases, repertoires were sampled only after the peak T cell response.

This CDR3 comprises 18 residues. Germline assignment: CDR1 GTSNPN and CDR2 SVGIG (reference sequence). The V segment lost 4 bases and the J segment 4 bases; nucleotides outside the gene matches: 16. In the case of this clone: Its antigen remains unknown.

Using immunoSEQ multiplex PCR, the repertoire was profiled, and TCRdb retains in-frame clones only, with some absent. The sample yields around 100,000 clones, more than 90% seen once. This clonotype was obtained from an adult in good health. Sample: peripheral blood, taken on day 0 of AZD1222 vaccination. V is TRBV30 and J is TRBJ2-3, with 11 nucleotides matching TRBD2. The CDR3 coding sequence is TGTGCCTGGACCGGCCCTCTAACTAGCGGGGGAATTGCAGATACGCAGTATTTT. It encodes CAWTGPLTSGGIADTQYF.